Listed here is a single TCR beta chain. Its cognate antigen is unknown. The data were obtained in a study of blood T cells in healthy people across ages. Broader study findings: Diversity estimated from one million T cells was considered an underestimate.

V was cut by 1 base and J by 2 bases, with 11 bases left in between. The germline gives CDR1 SQVTM, CDR2 ANQGSEA. The CDR3 totals 15 residues. The second PCR ran about 6 to 11 cycles with a sample-barcoded 5' primer and J-beta primers. TCRdb re-analysed the 5' RACE reads in MiXCR, keeping a single row per CDR3 protein. The sample yields around 800,000 distinct CDR3 sequences, roughly 24% seen once. These data were also reused for a study on T cells of mothers and their children. That report notes: For each mother, over 9 million TCR beta CDR3 reads were obtained, and for each child, around 3 million. Overlap measured in related mother-child pairs was slightly, non-significantly higher than in unrelated pairs.

This sequence originates from a boy under 18 in good health. Specimen: blood. The chain recombines TRBV29-1 with TRBJ1-4; a weak D match, TRBD1 (5 bases). The CDR3 coding sequence is TGCAGCGTTGAAGTTCCGGGACGGACTAATGAAAAACTGTTTTTT. Protein product: CSVEVPGRTNEKLFF. Full variable domain (remainder filled in from reference TRBV29-1 and TRBJ1-4): SAVISQKPSRDICQRGTSLTIQCQVDSQVTMMFWYRQQPGQSLTLIATANQGSEATYESGFVIDKFPISRPNLTFSTLTVSNMSPEDSSIYLCSVEVPGRTNEKLFFGSGTQLSVL.